These T cell receptor beta chains were read from a single sample in a study of blood T cell repertoires in COVID-19. The method was immunoSEQ multiplex PCR; TCRdb's version includes in-frame clones alone and lacks a portion of them. The table includes 360,000 or so clones, about nine tenths detected once. Input material: PBMCs or T cells enriched from blood (not recorded which). The receptors stem from a woman in her 30s who had recovered from COVID-19. Each CDR3 is given with its conserved first and last residue. The D gene is left open where the match is weak. Where a row states a size, it is once, few, many or the class of an expanded clone; other rows omit it.

d_gene: -
j_gene: TRBJ2-3
v_gene: TRBV20-1
abundance: -
CDR3nt: TGCAGTGCCAGTAGCGGAAATACGCAGTATTTT
CDR3aa: CSASSGNTQYF

d_gene: -
j_gene: TRBJ1-2
v_gene: TRBV5-4
abundance: -
CDR3nt: TGTGCCAGCAGCTTGGACAGACGGTCTTCGGGCTACACCTTC
CDR3aa: CASSLDRRSSGYTF

d_gene: TRBD2
j_gene: TRBJ2-1
v_gene: TRBV7-6
abundance: -
CDR3nt: TGTGCCAGCAGCACGCAAGCGGGAATCCCTTCTGAGCAGTTCTTC
CDR3aa: CASSTQAGIPSEQFF

d_gene: TRBD1
j_gene: TRBJ1-1
v_gene: TRBV27
abundance: once
CDR3nt: TGTGCCAGCAGTCCCTGGACAGGAAATAATGAAGCTTTCTTT
CDR3aa: CASSPWTGNNEAFF

d_gene: -
j_gene: TRBJ2-1
v_gene: TRBV19
abundance: -
CDR3nt: TGTGCCAGCCTGAGGAGGGCTGACAATGAGCAGTTCTTC
CDR3aa: CASLRRADNEQFF

d_gene: -
j_gene: TRBJ2-2
v_gene: TRBV19
abundance: -
CDR3nt: TGTGCCAGTAGTGTCTCAGGGGCTAACACCGGGGAGCTGTTTTTT
CDR3aa: CASSVSGANTGELFF

d_gene: -
j_gene: TRBJ2-7
v_gene: TRBV5-1
abundance: -
CDR3nt: TGCGCCAGCAGCTTGGCTCCAGGTCGCTACGAGCAGTACTTC
CDR3aa: CASSLAPGRYEQYF

d_gene: TRBD2
j_gene: TRBJ2-7
v_gene: TRBV5-1
abundance: -
CDR3nt: TGCGCCAACCACTCCAGCGGGAAGAGTGAGCAGTACTTC
CDR3aa: CANHSSGKSEQYF

d_gene: TRBD2
j_gene: TRBJ2-5
v_gene: TRBV25-1
abundance: many
CDR3nt: TGTGCCAGCAGTGACGTTAGTGGGAGGGGACGAGAGACCCAGTACTTC
CDR3aa: CASSDVSGRGRETQYF

d_gene: TRBD1
j_gene: TRBJ1-1
v_gene: TRBV19
abundance: -
CDR3nt: TGTGCCAGTAGTTACCGGGACAGAAACACTGAAGCTTTCTTT
CDR3aa: CASSYRDRNTEAFF

d_gene: -
j_gene: TRBJ1-1
v_gene: TRBV29-1
abundance: -
CDR3nt: TGCAGCGGCTATCGTCAGGGGACTGAAGCTTTCTTT
CDR3aa: CSGYRQGTEAFF

d_gene: -
j_gene: TRBJ2-1
v_gene: TRBV7-9
abundance: -
CDR3nt: TGTGCCAGCAGCTTAGCGCAATCACCCACAGGGTCCAATGAGCAGTTCTTC
CDR3aa: CASSLAQSPTGSNEQFF

d_gene: -
j_gene: TRBJ2-7
v_gene: TRBV14
abundance: -
CDR3nt: TGTGCCAGCAGCCACGGGCAAGGGGGGGTGTACGAGCAGTACTTC
CDR3aa: CASSHGQGGVYEQYF

d_gene: -
j_gene: TRBJ1-1
v_gene: TRBV5-1
abundance: -
CDR3nt: TGCGCCAGCAGCGCACTCAGGGGAGGGGTGGGCACTGAAGCTTTCTTT
CDR3aa: CASSALRGGVGTEAFF

d_gene: -
j_gene: TRBJ2-1
v_gene: TRBV11-1
abundance: -
CDR3nt: TGTGCCAGCAGCTTAACGGGGAGCTCCTACAATGAGCAGTTCTTC
CDR3aa: CASSLTGSSYNEQFF